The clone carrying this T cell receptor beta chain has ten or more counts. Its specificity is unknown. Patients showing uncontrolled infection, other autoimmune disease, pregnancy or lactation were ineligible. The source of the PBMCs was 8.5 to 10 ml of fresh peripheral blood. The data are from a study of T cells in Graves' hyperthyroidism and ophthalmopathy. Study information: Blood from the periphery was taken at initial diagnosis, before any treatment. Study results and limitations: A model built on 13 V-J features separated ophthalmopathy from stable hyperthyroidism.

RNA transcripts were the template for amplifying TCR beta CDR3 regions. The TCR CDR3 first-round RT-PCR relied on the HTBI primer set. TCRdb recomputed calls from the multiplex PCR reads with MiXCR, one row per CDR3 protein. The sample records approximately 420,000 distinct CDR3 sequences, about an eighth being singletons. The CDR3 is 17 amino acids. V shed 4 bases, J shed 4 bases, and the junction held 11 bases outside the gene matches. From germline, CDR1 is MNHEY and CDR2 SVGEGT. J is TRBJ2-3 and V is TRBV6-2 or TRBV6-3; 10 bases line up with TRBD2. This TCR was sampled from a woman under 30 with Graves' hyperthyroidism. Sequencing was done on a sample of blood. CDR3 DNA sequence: TGTGCCAGCAGTTTCTCTTTTAGCGGGAGGTTCGCAGATACGCAGTATTTT. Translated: CASSFSFSGRFADTQYF.